This T cell receptor beta chain was observed in a study of blood T cell repertoires in COVID-19. Study as a whole: Researchers got acute and convalescent COVID-19 samples from the United States, Italy and Spain. Sources were T cells, B-cell-depleted T cells, or PBMCs; the material itself was cDNA or gDNA.

How the authors handled the data: Amplification from reference gene primers served as the basis for estimated nucleated cell counts. The protocol was immunoSEQ multiplex PCR, while the TCRdb copy is restricted to in-frame clones and leaves out a portion. Clone size and V and J calls were adopted from that table, with D and trimming inferred from the DNA. The sample includes 150,000 to 200,000 clones, roughly nine tenths of them seen just once. There are 12 residues in the CDR3. V lost 5 bases and J 0 bases, leaving 7 bases between the germline ends. In germline, CDR1 is GTSNPN, CDR2 SVGIG (reference sequence).

The clonotype was recovered from a man between 18 and 35 years old who had recovered from COVID-19. Material for sequencing was peripheral blood. The chain uses TRBV30 and TRBJ1-1; D possibly corresponds to TRBD1 (5 bases). In nucleotides, the CDR3 is TGTGCCTGGGACAGATTGAACACTGAAGCTTTCTTT. It is translated as CAWDRLNTEAFF.